Given below is one TCR beta chain in context. Authors' analysis steps: Researchers report that nucleated cell counts were estimated from reference gene primer amplification. The protocol was immunoSEQ multiplex PCR, while the TCRdb copy is restricted to in-frame clones and leaves out a portion. V, J and clone size derive from that table, while D and trimming were established from the DNA sequence. The data show around 370,000 clones, almost 90% seen once. This specimen comes from a study of blood T cell repertoires in COVID-19. CDR1 and CDR2 from the germline V gene are MDHEN and SYDVKM. CDR3 length equals 15 residues. Trimming shortened V by 6 bases and J by 2 bases, and 14 bases separated the two germline ends.

The rearrangement links TRBV28 to TRBJ2-1; D not certain. This TCR was recovered from a man younger than 30 with active or convalescent COVID-19. The specimen sequenced was peripheral blood. Here the CDR3 reads CASSKVRGAYNEQFF. DNA for the CDR3: TGTGCCAGCAGCAAGGTCAGAGGAGCCTACAATGAGCAGTTCTTC. Filled out from reference TRBV28 and TRBJ2-1, the complete variable domain reads DVKVTQSSRYLVKRTGEKVFLECVQDMDHENMFWYRQDPGLGLRLIYFSYDVKMKEKGDIPEGYSVSREKKERFSLILESASTNQTSMYLCASSKVRGAYNEQFFGPGTRLTVL.